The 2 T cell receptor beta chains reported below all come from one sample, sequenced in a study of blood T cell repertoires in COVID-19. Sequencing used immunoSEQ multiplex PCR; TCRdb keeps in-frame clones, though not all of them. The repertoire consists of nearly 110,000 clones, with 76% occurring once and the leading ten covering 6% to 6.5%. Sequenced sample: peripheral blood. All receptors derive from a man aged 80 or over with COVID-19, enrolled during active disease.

The CDR3 DNA follows: TGTGCCAGCAGGAGGGACAGCATCTCTGGGGCCAACGTCCTGACTTTC. Its translation is CASRRDSISGANVLTF. This chain links TRBV27 with TRBJ2-6, with 7 bases matching TRBD1. CDR1 is MNHEY, CDR2 SMNVEV, per germline (reference sequence). CDR3 length: 16 residues. V shed 6 bases, J shed 0 bases, and the junction held 5 bases outside the gene matches.

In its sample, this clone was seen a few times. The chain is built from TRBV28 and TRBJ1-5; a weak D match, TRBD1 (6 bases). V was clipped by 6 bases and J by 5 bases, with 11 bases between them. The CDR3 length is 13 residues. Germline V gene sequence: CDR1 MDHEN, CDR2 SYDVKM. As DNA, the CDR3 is TGTGCCAGCAGGTGGGGGGGCGATCAGCCCCAGCATTTT. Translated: CASRWGGDQPQHF. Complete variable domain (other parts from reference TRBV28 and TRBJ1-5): DVKVTQSSRYLVKRTGEKVFLECVQDMDHENMFWYRQDPGLGLRLIYFSYDVKMKEKGDIPEGYSVSREKKERFSLILESASTNQTSMYLCASRWGGDQPQHFGDGTRLSIL.